This T cell receptor (beta chain) was obtained from a study of T cell repertoires in cytomegalovirus infection. Study context: CMV infection and matching HLA type were both indicated by public TCR beta signatures.

A single record per CDR3 protein comes from TCRdb applying MiXCR to the reads. The data show around 800,000 distinct CDR3 sequences, about 33% seen once. This CDR3 region has 12 residues. The V gene's germline CDR1 is PRHDT and CDR2 FYEKMQ (reference sequence). Between the trimmed V and J ends, which lost 2 bases and 6 bases, there was a span of 8 bases. Note on this clonotype: Its antigen is undetermined.

Overall study findings and caveats: People with CMV and the relevant HLA were identified by cumulative public TCR beta family frequency. The ex vivo response showed dominance by HLA-C-restricted CMV-specific TCR beta clonotypes.

The source material was cultured CD8+ T cells from PBMCs, sampled from culture after CMV antigen stimulation. The chain couples TRBV13 to TRBJ2-7; D call uncertain. This clonotype was sampled from a human donor in good health (CMV status not recorded). Some clones in this sample may be carry-over from other donors' samples. In nucleotides, the CDR3 is TGTGCCAGCAGCTTATCCGGGCCCGAGCAGTACGTC. Encoded protein: CASSLSGPEQYV.